This T cell receptor (beta chain) was identified in a study of cytotoxic CD8 clonotypes in ibrutinib-treated CLL. About the study: There were, on average, about 260,000 productive templates and over 80,000 productive rearrangements per sample.

V was trimmed by 2 bases and J by 0 bases, leaving 8 bases between them. Germline V gives CDR1 SGHTA, CDR2 FQGNSA. The CDR3 length is 15 residues. TCRdb keeps only in-frame clones here, not all; method: immunoSEQ multiplex PCR. The sample comprises approximately 210,000 clones, approximately 68% of which are singletons, and 10% to 15% rests with the top ten. The sample here was PBMCs, taken after 24 months of ibrutinib treatment. This TCR derives from a human donor with chronic lymphocytic leukemia. The chain has TRBV7-2 and TRBJ2-1; D is uncertain. The CDR3 sequence: CASSLIRVSYNEQFF. Here the CDR3 DNA reads TGTGCCAGCAGCTTAATTCGGGTCTCCTACAATGAGCAGTTCTTC.